The 2 T cell receptor beta chains given below trace back to one sample, sequenced in a study of OX40 agonist ivuxolimab in advanced cancers. Sequencing was performed with immunoSEQ multiplex PCR; in TCRdb, only in-frame clones are kept and a portion is missing. This sample carries some 63,000 clones, almost 95% of them seen once, and the ten largest clones take roughly 19%. The sequencing used CD4+ or CD8+ T cells sorted from blood, collected in a trial of the OX40 agonist ivuxolimab. These receptors came from an adult with an advanced solid tumor such as melanoma, head and neck, liver or kidney cancer.

The CDR3 loop is CASSGRGRGRADTQYF. DNA for the CDR3: TGTGCCAGCAGCGGCCGGGGGCGGGGCCGAGCAGATACGCAGTATTTT. This chain links TRBV21-1 with TRBJ2-3. TRBV21-1 is a known pseudogene. This CDR3 is 16 amino acids long.

This rearrangement joins TRBV4-2 to TRBJ2-5; 7 bases match TRBD2. J was trimmed by 5 bases and V by 3 bases; bases with no gene match: 12. Germline-derived CDR1 and CDR2 are LGHNA and YNFKEQ. The CDR3 totals 16 residues. CDR3 DNA: TGTGCCAGCAGCCATCCTGAGGGCGGGAGTGGGGAGACCCAGTACTTC. Its protein is CASSHPEGGSGETQYF.